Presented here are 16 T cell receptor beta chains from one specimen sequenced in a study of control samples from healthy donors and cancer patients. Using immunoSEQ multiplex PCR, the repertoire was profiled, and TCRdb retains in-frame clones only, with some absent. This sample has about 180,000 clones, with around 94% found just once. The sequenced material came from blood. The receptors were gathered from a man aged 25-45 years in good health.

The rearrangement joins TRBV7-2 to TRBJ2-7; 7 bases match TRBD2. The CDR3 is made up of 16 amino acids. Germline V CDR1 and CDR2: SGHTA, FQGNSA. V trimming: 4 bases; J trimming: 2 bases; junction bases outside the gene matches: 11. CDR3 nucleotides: TGTGCCAGCAGCTCCCGAGTGAGCGGGGTAACCTACGAGCAGTACTTC. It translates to CASSSRVSGVTYEQYF.

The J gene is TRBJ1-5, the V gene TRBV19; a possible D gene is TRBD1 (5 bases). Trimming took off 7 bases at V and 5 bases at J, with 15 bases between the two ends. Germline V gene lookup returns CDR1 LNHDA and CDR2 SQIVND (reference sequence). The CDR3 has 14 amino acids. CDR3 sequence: CASTTRGVYQPQHF. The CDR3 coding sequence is TGTGCCAGTACCACTCGGGGGGTATATCAGCCCCAGCATTTT.

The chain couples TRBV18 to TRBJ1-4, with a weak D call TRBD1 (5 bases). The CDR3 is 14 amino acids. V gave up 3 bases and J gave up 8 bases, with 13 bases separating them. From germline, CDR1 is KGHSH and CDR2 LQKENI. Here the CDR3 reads CASSPAGREEKLFF. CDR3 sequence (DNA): TGTGCCAGCTCACCGGCGGGGCGGGAGGAAAAACTGTTTTTT.

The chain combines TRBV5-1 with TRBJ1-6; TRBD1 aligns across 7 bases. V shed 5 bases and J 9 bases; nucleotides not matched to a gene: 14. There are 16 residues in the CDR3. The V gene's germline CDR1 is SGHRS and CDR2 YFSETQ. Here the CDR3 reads CASSYRQGPGSSPLHF. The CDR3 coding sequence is TGCGCCAGCAGTTACCGACAGGGCCCGGGTAGTTCACCCCTCCACTTT.

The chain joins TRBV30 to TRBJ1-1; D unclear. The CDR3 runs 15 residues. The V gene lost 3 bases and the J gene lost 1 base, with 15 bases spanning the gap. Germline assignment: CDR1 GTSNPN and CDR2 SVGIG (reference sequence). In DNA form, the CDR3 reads TGTGCCTGGAGAGACGTAGGGCAACCGAACACTGAAGCTTTCTTT. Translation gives CAWRDVGQPNTEAFF.

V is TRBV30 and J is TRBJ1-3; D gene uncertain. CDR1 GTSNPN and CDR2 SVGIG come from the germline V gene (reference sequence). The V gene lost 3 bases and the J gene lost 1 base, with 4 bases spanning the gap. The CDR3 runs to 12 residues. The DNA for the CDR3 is TGTGCCTGGAGGGGGTCTGGAAACACCATATATTTT. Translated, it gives CAWRGSGNTIYF.

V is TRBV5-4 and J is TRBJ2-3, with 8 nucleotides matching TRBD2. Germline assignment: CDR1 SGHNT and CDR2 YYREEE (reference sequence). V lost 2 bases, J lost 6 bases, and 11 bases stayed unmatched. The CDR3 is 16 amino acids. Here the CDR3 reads CASSFVRGALGDTQYF. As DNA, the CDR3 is TGTGCCAGCAGCTTTGTGCGGGGGGCCCTAGGGGATACGCAGTATTTT.

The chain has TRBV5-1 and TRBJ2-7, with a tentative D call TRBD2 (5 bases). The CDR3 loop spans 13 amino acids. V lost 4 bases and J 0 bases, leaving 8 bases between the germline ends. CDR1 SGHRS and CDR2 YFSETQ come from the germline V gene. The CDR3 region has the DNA TGCGCCAGCAGCCCGGGATTCTCCTACGAGCAGTACTTC. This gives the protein CASSPGFSYEQYF.

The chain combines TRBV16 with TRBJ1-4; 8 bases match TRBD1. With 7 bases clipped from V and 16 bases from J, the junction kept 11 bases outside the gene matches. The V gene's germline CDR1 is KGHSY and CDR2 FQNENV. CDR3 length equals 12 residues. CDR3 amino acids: CASTKQGGNSFF. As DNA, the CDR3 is TGTGCCAGCACCAAACAGGGGGGAAACTCGTTTTTT.

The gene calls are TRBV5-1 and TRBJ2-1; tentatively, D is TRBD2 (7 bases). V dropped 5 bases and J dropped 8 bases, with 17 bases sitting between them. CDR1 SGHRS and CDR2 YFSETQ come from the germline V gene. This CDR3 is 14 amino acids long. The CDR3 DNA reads TGCGCCAGCAGTTGGGCGGGAGCAGGGGATGAGCAGTTCTTC. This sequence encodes CASSWAGAGDEQFF.

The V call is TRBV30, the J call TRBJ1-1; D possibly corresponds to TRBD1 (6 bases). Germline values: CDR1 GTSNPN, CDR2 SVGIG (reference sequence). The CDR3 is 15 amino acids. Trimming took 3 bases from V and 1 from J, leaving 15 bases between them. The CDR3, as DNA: TGTGCCTGGAGATCTAGGAGGACAGAGAACACTGAAGCTTTCTTT. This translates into CAWRSRRTENTEAFF.

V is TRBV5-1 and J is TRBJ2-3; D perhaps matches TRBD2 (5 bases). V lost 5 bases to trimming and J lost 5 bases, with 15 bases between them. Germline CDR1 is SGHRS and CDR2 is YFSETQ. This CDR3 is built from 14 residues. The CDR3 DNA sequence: TGCGCCAGCAGTGCACTAGTAATAGGAGATACGCAGTATTTT. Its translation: CASSALVIGDTQYF.

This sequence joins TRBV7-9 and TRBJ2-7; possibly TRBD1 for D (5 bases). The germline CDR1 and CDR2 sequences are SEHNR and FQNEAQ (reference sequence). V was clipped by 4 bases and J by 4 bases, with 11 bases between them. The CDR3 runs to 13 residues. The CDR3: CASSSGIAYEQYF. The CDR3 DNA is TGTGCCAGCAGCTCAGGGATAGCTTACGAGCAGTACTTC. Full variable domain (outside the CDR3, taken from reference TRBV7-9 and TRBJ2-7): DTGVSQNPRHKITKRGQNVTFRCDPISEHNRLYWYRQTLGQGPEFLTYFQNEAQLEKSRLLSDRFSAERPKGSFSTLEIQRTEQGDSAMYLCASSSGIAYEQYFGPGTRLTVT.

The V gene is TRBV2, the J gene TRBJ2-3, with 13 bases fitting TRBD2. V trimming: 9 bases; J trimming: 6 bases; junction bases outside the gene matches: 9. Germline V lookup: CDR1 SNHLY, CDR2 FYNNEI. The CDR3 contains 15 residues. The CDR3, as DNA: TGTGCCAGTTACGGACTAGCGGGAGTGTTGGATACGCAGTATTTT. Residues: CASYGLAGVLDTQYF.

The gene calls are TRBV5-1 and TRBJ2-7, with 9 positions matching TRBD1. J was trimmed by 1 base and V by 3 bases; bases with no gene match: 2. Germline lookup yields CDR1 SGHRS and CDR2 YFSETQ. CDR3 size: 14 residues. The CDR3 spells CASSSDRGSYEQYF. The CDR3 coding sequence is TGCGCCAGCAGCTCGGACAGGGGTTCCTACGAGCAGTACTTC. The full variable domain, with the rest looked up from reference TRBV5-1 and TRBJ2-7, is KAGVTQTPRYLIKTRGQQVTLSCSPISGHRSVSWYQQTPGQGLQFLFEYFSETQRNKGNFPGRFSGRQFSNSRSEMNVSTLELGDSALYLCASSSDRGSYEQYFGPGTRLTVT.

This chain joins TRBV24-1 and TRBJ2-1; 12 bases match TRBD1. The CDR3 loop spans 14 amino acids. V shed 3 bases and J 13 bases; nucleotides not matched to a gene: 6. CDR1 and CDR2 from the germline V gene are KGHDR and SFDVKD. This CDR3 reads CATSDLGTGGIQFF. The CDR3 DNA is TGTGCCACCAGTGATCTAGGGACAGGGGGCATTCAGTTCTTC.